The text below deals with one T cell receptor (beta chain). Its antigen target is currently unknown. The input lacks base qualities; no much larger clone sits a single base away. TCRbeta CDR3 regions were amplified from genomic DNA using the immunoSEQ Assay, a bias-controlled multiplex PCR. In the original analysis: Within the assay, amplification of reference gene primers was used to estimate how many nucleated cells each sample contained. Sequence reads were collapsed and filtered to measure the absolute abundance of every unique TCRbeta CDR3 rearrangement. For each sample, productive Simpson clonality was calculated by taking the square root of Simpson's diversity index across productive rearrangements. Not all clones reach the TCRdb copy of this immuneACCESS table, which keeps in-frame sequences only. Checked studies attribute under half of the gap to unresolved V genes and leave the rest unexplained. From that table come the V and J calls and clone size; the DNA was used to work out D and trimming. This sample lists approximately 200,000 clones; about 83% were detected once. 18% of the sample is in the top ten clones.

The data derive from a study of blood T cell repertoires in COVID-19 (dated by TCRdb to the early 2020s). Looking at the study overall: Samples covering the acute and convalescent phases of COVID-19 were provided by collaborators in the United States, Italy and Spain. Nearly every sample came with metadata listing a de-identified subject ID, COVID-19 status, age in years and sex. Where HLA class I and class II types were available, the types were taken from metadata supplied by the sample provider, not from assay-based typing. The samples were drawn from two sources: the first 160 participants of the ongoing ImmuneRACE study, and some 1,300 subjects contributed by 6 global collaborators. The material from the prospective study consisted of cDNA or gDNA derived from T cells, B-cell-depleted T cells, or PBMCs. The repertoires were released in a freely available public database intended as a resource for research on the immune response to SARS-CoV-2. Subjects who had been exposed to COVID-19, were actively infected with it, or had recovered from it provided the deeply sampled blood TCRbeta repertoires that made up the dataset. Overall study outcomes, separate from this receptor: How much clinical and demographic metadata was included differed by source and by participant, and the metadata was provided uncurated.

One collaborating source in Seattle enrolled patients during active infection and followed them longitudinally through the course of disease. Each collaborating institution followed its own protocols to collect whole blood in K2EDTA tubes. For TCRbeta analysis, collaborator samples were shipped as frozen whole blood, as isolated PBMCs, or as DNA extracted from either sample type. The junction shows trimming of 1 base on V and 3 bases on J, and the gene matches do not reach 7 bases of it. The cysteine opens and the phenylalanine closes a CDR3 of 18 amino acids. Of the read, only the CDR3 DNA is kept; its 54 bases are in frame from base 1. Sequences LGHDT (CDR1) and YNNKEL (CDR2) are obtained from the germline V gene (reference sequence).

The sample taken for sequencing was peripheral blood. The TCR originated in a person aged 65 to 79 with COVID-19, enrolled during active disease. The chain is made from TRBV3-1 (or the pseudogene TRBV3-2) and TRBJ2-1; a stretch of 12 junction bases matches TRBD2. The CDR3 corresponds to CASSQGSSGRACYNEQFF. The DNA sequence follows: TGTGCCAGCAGCCAAGGTTCTAGCGGGAGGGCCTGCTACAATGAGCAGTTCTTC.